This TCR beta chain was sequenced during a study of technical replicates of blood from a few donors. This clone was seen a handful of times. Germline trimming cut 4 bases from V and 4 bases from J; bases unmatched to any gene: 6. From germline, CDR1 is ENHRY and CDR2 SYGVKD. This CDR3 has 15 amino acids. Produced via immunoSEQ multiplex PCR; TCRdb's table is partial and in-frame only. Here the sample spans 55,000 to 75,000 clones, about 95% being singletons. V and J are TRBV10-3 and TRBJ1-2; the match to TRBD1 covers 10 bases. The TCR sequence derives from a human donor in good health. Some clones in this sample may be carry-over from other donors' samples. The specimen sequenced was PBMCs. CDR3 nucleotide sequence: TGTGCCATCAGTGCGGACGGACAGGGGGTCTATGGCTACACCTTC. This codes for CAISADGQGVYGYTF.